This is a list of T cell receptor beta chains from one sample in a study of cytomegalovirus exposure and HLA in healthy donors. Only in-frame clones appear in the TCRdb table, and some are missing; sequencing was by immunoSEQ multiplex PCR. Among over 200,000 clones listed, around four fifths were seen once. Sequenced: PBMCs. These receptor sequences come from a male donor in good health and CMV-seronegative. Both conserved end residues are trimmed from each CDR3.

v_call: TRBV28; cdr3_aa: ASSAQGGNYGYT
v_call: TRBV6-5; cdr3_aa: ASSRGLHYEQY
v_call: TRBV13; cdr3_aa: ASSLRLAGDGETQY
v_call: TRBV4-1; cdr3_aa: ASSPGTGNEKLF
v_call: TRBV6-6; cdr3_aa: ASTDSGVRDEQF
v_call: TRBV10-3; cdr3_aa: AISEYIRGTDTQY
v_call: TRBV25-1; cdr3_aa: ASSVTREQF
v_call: TRBV5-6; cdr3_aa: ASSPGNYGYT
v_call: TRBV7-9; cdr3_aa: ASSLEGLASYEQF
v_call: TRBV28; cdr3_aa: ASTTQGTDTQY
v_call: TRBV7-3; cdr3_aa: ASSFSPGGQATNEQF
v_call: TRBV30; cdr3_aa: AWTGEQETQY
v_call: TRBV4-2; cdr3_aa: ASSQDSRQFTEAF
v_call: TRBV9; cdr3_aa: ASSGQGVYSPLH
v_call: TRBV15; cdr3_aa: ATSRLAGVSYNEQF
v_call: TRBV19; cdr3_aa: ASTMIGGSGTEAF
v_call: TRBV29-1; cdr3_aa: SVEGPSIAGGRGEQY
v_call: TRBV5-1; cdr3_aa: ASSLELARNEQF
v_call: TRBV11-2; cdr3_aa: ASSFDRGQYNEQF